The rows below give T cell receptor beta chains drawn from one sample of a study of blood T cell repertoires in COVID-19. Sequencing was performed with immunoSEQ multiplex PCR; in TCRdb, only in-frame clones are kept and a portion is missing. The table shows about 200,000 clones, with 65% to 90% occurring only once. The material sequenced was PBMCs or T cells enriched from blood (not recorded which). These receptors all come from a woman aged 40 to 50 with acute COVID-19. Both conserved end residues are part of each CDR3. The D gene is left open where the match is weak. Expanded clones are given a class, and other clones once, few, many or no size at all.

d_gene: -; abundance: -; v_gene: TRBV4-3; j_gene: TRBJ2-7; CDR3aa: CASSQPRDMASYEQYF; CDR3nt: TGCGCCAGCAGCCAACCCCGGGACATGGCCTCCTACGAGCAGTACTTC
d_gene: TRBD2; abundance: -; v_gene: TRBV29-1; j_gene: TRBJ2-1; CDR3aa: CSVVAGGKTYNEQFF; CDR3nt: TGCAGCGTGGTTGCGGGAGGGAAGACCTACAATGAGCAGTTCTTC
d_gene: TRBD2; abundance: -; v_gene: TRBV28; j_gene: TRBJ2-5; CDR3aa: CASSSLAGGLQETQYF; CDR3nt: TGTGCCAGCAGTTCCTTAGCGGGAGGGCTACAAGAGACCCAGTACTTC
d_gene: -; abundance: -; v_gene: TRBV28; j_gene: TRBJ1-5; CDR3aa: CASSFSGVNQPQHF; CDR3nt: TGTGCCAGCAGTTTTTCAGGGGTGAATCAGCCCCAGCATTTT
d_gene: TRBD1; abundance: -; v_gene: TRBV10-2; j_gene: TRBJ1-1; CDR3aa: CASTGQGMNTEAFF; CDR3nt: TGCGCCAGCACGGGACAGGGAATGAACACTGAAGCTTTCTTT
d_gene: -; abundance: -; v_gene: TRBV11-3; j_gene: TRBJ2-1; CDR3aa: CASSPQSGSYNEQFF; CDR3nt: TGTGCCAGCAGCCCACAGTCCGGCTCCTACAATGAGCAGTTCTTC
d_gene: TRBD1; abundance: -; v_gene: TRBV27; j_gene: TRBJ1-6; CDR3aa: CASSRQGYNSPLHF; CDR3nt: TGTGCCAGCAGTCGACAGGGTTATAATTCACCCCTCCACTTT
d_gene: TRBD2; abundance: -; v_gene: TRBV5-1; j_gene: TRBJ2-5; CDR3aa: CASRQGRTSGSQETQYF; CDR3nt: TGCGCCAGCAGACAGGGTCGGACTAGCGGGTCCCAAGAGACCCAGTACTTC
d_gene: TRBD1; abundance: -; v_gene: TRBV27; j_gene: TRBJ1-2; CDR3aa: CASSSDRRLDGYTF; CDR3nt: TGTGCCAGCAGTTCGGACAGGCGCCTTGACGGCTACACCTTC
d_gene: -; abundance: -; v_gene: TRBV28; j_gene: TRBJ1-5; CDR3aa: CASSLSNSAGVREGPQHF; CDR3nt: TGTGCCAGCAGTTTAAGTAACTCGGCGGGGGTTAGGGAAGGACCCCAGCATTTT
d_gene: TRBD2; abundance: -; v_gene: TRBV6-5; j_gene: TRBJ2-3; CDR3aa: CASSSDSGGGTDTQYF; CDR3nt: TGTGCCAGCAGTTCGGATAGCGGGGGGGGCACAGATACGCAGTATTTT
d_gene: -; abundance: -; v_gene: TRBV5-6; j_gene: TRBJ2-2; CDR3aa: CASSLGLLTGELFF; CDR3nt: TGTGCCAGCAGCTTGGGACTACTCACCGGGGAGCTGTTTTTT
d_gene: -; abundance: once; v_gene: TRBV6-5; j_gene: TRBJ1-1; CDR3aa: CASSYGGMNTEAFF; CDR3nt: TGTGCCAGCAGTTACGGGGGGATGAACACTGAAGCTTTCTTT
d_gene: TRBD1; abundance: -; v_gene: TRBV11-2; j_gene: TRBJ1-6; CDR3aa: CASSPDRDYNSPLHF; CDR3nt: TGTGCCAGCAGCCCGGACAGGGACTATAATTCACCCCTCCACTTT
d_gene: TRBD1; abundance: -; v_gene: TRBV7-9; j_gene: TRBJ1-6; CDR3aa: CASSLVGTGGSPLHF; CDR3nt: TGTGCCAGCAGCTTAGTGGGGACAGGAGGTTCACCCCTCCACTTT
d_gene: TRBD2; abundance: -; v_gene: TRBV27; j_gene: TRBJ2-1; CDR3aa: CASSFGPTSGRALANNEQFF; CDR3nt: TGTGCCAGCAGTTTTGGGCCGACTAGCGGGAGGGCCTTAGCCAACAATGAGCAGTTCTTC
d_gene: TRBD1; abundance: once; v_gene: TRBV11-2; j_gene: TRBJ1-1; CDR3aa: CASSRTGGNTEAFF; CDR3nt: TGTGCCAGCAGCCGGACAGGGGGAAACACTGAAGCTTTCTTT
d_gene: TRBD1; abundance: -; v_gene: TRBV9; j_gene: TRBJ2-2; CDR3aa: CASSRTGGELFF; CDR3nt: TGTGCCAGCTCCCGGACAGGCGGGGAGCTGTTTTTT
d_gene: TRBD2; abundance: -; v_gene: TRBV6-5; j_gene: TRBJ2-1; CDR3aa: CASSSVLAGDYNEQFF; CDR3nt: TGTGCCAGCAGTTCTGTACTAGCGGGGGATTACAATGAGCAGTTCTTC
d_gene: -; abundance: few; v_gene: TRBV2; j_gene: TRBJ2-6; CDR3aa: CASSVRVSSGANVLTF; CDR3nt: TGTGCCAGCAGCGTGAGGGTCAGCTCTGGGGCCAACGTCCTGACTTTC
d_gene: -; abundance: few; v_gene: TRBV28; j_gene: TRBJ1-5; CDR3aa: CASSVTGLLNQPQHF; CDR3nt: TGTGCCAGCAGTGTGACAGGACTGCTCAATCAGCCCCAGCATTTT
d_gene: TRBD2; abundance: -; v_gene: TRBV7-9; j_gene: TRBJ2-7; CDR3aa: CASSLVAGGFYEQYF; CDR3nt: TGTGCCAGCAGCTTAGTAGCGGGAGGGTTCTACGAGCAGTACTTC
d_gene: TRBD1; abundance: -; v_gene: TRBV7-8; j_gene: TRBJ1-5; CDR3aa: CASSLSSGTGNQPQHF; CDR3nt: TGTGCCAGCAGCTTAAGTTCCGGGACAGGCAATCAGCCCCAGCATTTT
d_gene: TRBD2; abundance: once; v_gene: TRBV7-2; j_gene: TRBJ2-7; CDR3aa: CASSLGGGVSSYEQYF; CDR3nt: TGTGCCAGCAGCTTAGGGGGAGGGGTCAGCTCCTACGAGCAGTACTTC
d_gene: -; abundance: -; v_gene: TRBV28; j_gene: TRBJ1-4; CDR3aa: CASSLADTRNEKLFF; CDR3nt: TGTGCCAGCAGTTTAGCAGACACGAGAAATGAAAAACTGTTTTTT